This is a list of T cell receptor beta chains from one sample in a study of blood T cell repertoires in COVID-19. Clones were read by immunoSEQ multiplex PCR, and TCRdb kept only the in-frame ones, dropping some. Of approximately 300,000 clones listed, about 82% are singletons. The sample taken for sequencing was peripheral blood. These receptors were collected from a woman aged 45-59 years with acute or convalescent COVID-19. The CDR3 runs from the conserved cysteine through the conserved F or W. Fields, in order: D gene, CDR3 length, clone size, V gene, J gene, CDR3 protein, CDR3 DNA. D genes are given only for firm matches. Only some rows state a clone size, as once, few, many or a class for expanded clones.

NA,13,NA,TRBV6-4,TRBJ1-5,CASSVQANQPQHF,TGTGCCAGCAGTGTGCAGGCCAATCAGCCCCAGCATTTT
NA,15,NA,TRBV21-1,TRBJ1-5,CASSKCRVDNQPQHF,TGTGCCAGCAGCAAATGCAGGGTGGACAATCAGCCCCAGCATTTT
NA,16,NA,TRBV5-6,TRBJ2-3,CASSPTEGARYDTQYF,TGTGCCAGCAGCCCGACGGAAGGGGCGAGATATGATACGCAGTATTTT
TRBD1,12,few,TRBV19,TRBJ1-2,CASKTGVYGYTF,TGTGCCAGTAAAACAGGGGTATACGGCTACACCTTC
NA,14,NA,TRBV5-4,TRBJ1-1,CASSGTGRGTEAFF,TGTGCCAGCAGCGGAACGGGTAGGGGCACTGAAGCTTTCTTT
TRBD2,14,NA,TRBV6-6,TRBJ2-2,CASSYSSGAGELFF,TGTGCCAGCAGTTACTCAAGCGGGGCCGGGGAGCTGTTTTTT
TRBD1,14,NA,TRBV9,TRBJ2-7,CASSVGTDYYEQYF,TGTGCCAGCAGCGTGGGGACAGACTACTACGAGCAGTACTTC
TRBD1,16,NA,TRBV24-1,TRBJ2-1,CATSDAGTGVYNEQFF,TGTGCCACCAGTGATGCCGGGACAGGGGTTTACAATGAGCAGTTCTTC
TRBD2,14,NA,TRBV9,TRBJ2-7,CASSPSGGPYEQYF,TGTGCCAGCAGCCCAAGCGGGGGTCCCTACGAGCAGTACTTC
NA,15,NA,TRBV4-1,TRBJ1-1,CASSLRQSQNTEAFF,TGCGCCAGCAGCCTCCGACAGAGTCAGAACACTGAAGCTTTCTTT
NA,13,NA,TRBV11-2,TRBJ2-5,CASSLDLAETQYF,TGTGCCAGCAGCTTAGACTTGGCAGAGACCCAGTACTTC
TRBD1,17,NA,TRBV3-1/TRBV3-2,TRBJ1-6,CASSHLGTGTYDSPLHF,TGTGCCAGCAGCCATTTGGGGACAGGGACGTATGATTCACCCCTCCACTTT
TRBD1,16,NA,TRBV15,TRBJ1-4,CATSPTMGQLNEKLFF,TGTGCCACCAGCCCGACGATGGGACAGCTCAATGAAAAACTGTTTTTT
TRBD2,15,NA,TRBV6-6,TRBJ2-1,CASSPRSGSGNEQFF,TGTGCCAGCAGCCCCCGCAGCGGGAGTGGCAATGAGCAGTTCTTC
TRBD1,15,NA,TRBV30,TRBJ1-1,CAWGRLGQSNTEAFF,TGTGCCTGGGGGAGACTGGGACAGAGTAACACTGAAGCTTTCTTT
TRBD2,18,NA,TRBV4-3,TRBJ2-2,CASSQDPSSGQNTGELFF,TGCGCCAGCAGCCAAGACCCCTCTAGCGGACAGAACACCGGGGAGCTGTTTTTT
TRBD1,13,NA,TRBV2,TRBJ1-3,CASVGQDRNTIYF,TGTGCCAGCGTCGGACAGGATCGGAACACCATATATTTT
TRBD2,17,NA,TRBV5-1,TRBJ2-1,CASSLARSGRVVDEQFF,TGCGCCAGCAGCTTGGCTAGAAGCGGGAGAGTAGTTGATGAGCAGTTCTTC
TRBD1,17,few,TRBV6-6,TRBJ2-5,CASSPSGTGGFQETQYF,TGTGCCAGCAGTCCATCCGGGACAGGGGGTTTCCAAGAGACCCAGTACTTC
TRBD2,16,NA,TRBV6-4,TRBJ2-1,CASTKIAGGPTGEQFF,TGTGCCAGCACTAAAATAGCGGGAGGGCCTACGGGTGAGCAGTTCTTC
NA,14,NA,TRBV7-2,TRBJ1-3,CASSSFLAGNTIYF,TGTGCCAGCAGCTCCTTTTTAGCTGGAAACACCATATATTTT
TRBD2,15,few,TRBV30,TRBJ2-1,CAWSVYGRGYNEQFF,TGTGCCTGGAGTGTCTACGGGAGGGGTTACAATGAGCAGTTCTTC
NA,14,NA,TRBV30,TRBJ2-3,CAWSVGGRADTQYF,TGTGCCTGGAGTGTGGGGGGTAGGGCAGATACGCAGTATTTT
NA,14,few,TRBV2,TRBJ1-6,CASRRELGNSPLHF,TGTGCCAGCCGGCGGGAGCTCGGTAATTCACCCCTCCACTTT
NA,12,NA,TRBV24-1,TRBJ1-3,CATSGSGNTIYF,TGTGCCACCAGCGGCTCTGGAAACACCATATATTTT
NA,12,NA,TRBV12-3/TRBV12-4,TRBJ1-1,CASSFQGTEAFF,TGTGCCAGCAGTTTTCAGGGGACCGAAGCTTTCTTT
TRBD2,11,NA,TRBV25-1,TRBJ2-1,CASLAGVEQFF,TGTGCCAGCCTAGCGGGAGTGGAGCAGTTCTTC
NA,15,NA,TRBV27,TRBJ2-2,CASSFGRANTGELFF,TGTGCCAGCAGTTTCGGCAGGGCGAACACCGGGGAGCTGTTTTTT
NA,14,NA,TRBV5-8,TRBJ2-5,CASSLVQAQETQYF,TGTGCCAGCAGCTTGGTTCAGGCGCAAGAGACCCAGTACTTC
NA,14,NA,TRBV5-8,TRBJ1-1,CASTWGGPDTEAFF,TGTGCCAGCACCTGGGGGGGGCCGGACACTGAAGCTTTCTTT
TRBD2,15,few,TRBV10-1,TRBJ2-3,CASNRSSGRTDTQYF,TGCGCCAGCAATAGGTCTAGCGGGCGCACAGATACGCAGTATTTT
NA,15,NA,TRBV4-2,TRBJ1-1,CASSQEWWSNTEAFF,TGTGCCAGCAGCCAAGAGTGGTGGAGCAACACTGAAGCTTTCTTT
NA,16,NA,TRBV24-1,TRBJ2-5,CATSAGTHFRLETQYF,TGTGCCACCAGTGCGGGGACACACTTTCGCCTAGAGACCCAGTACTTC
NA,14,NA,TRBV5-4,TRBJ2-7,CASSSPPPGVRLYF,TGTGCCAGCAGCTCACCCCCTCCCGGGGTTCGTCTGTACTTC
TRBD1,13,NA,TRBV29-1,TRBJ2-7,CSVVGTGAYEQYF,TGCAGCGTTGTCGGGACAGGGGCCTACGAGCAGTACTTC
NA,13,once,TRBV30,TRBJ1-6,CAWRDTHNSPLHF,TGTGCCTGGAGGGACACCCATAATTCACCCCTCCACTTT
TRBD1,15,NA,TRBV9,TRBJ2-3,CASSVGGTDTDTQYF,TGTGCCAGCAGCGTAGGAGGGACAGACACAGATACGCAGTATTTT
NA,14,NA,TRBV30,TRBJ2-7,CAWRNSAGTYEQYF,TGTGCCTGGAGAAACTCGGCCGGGACCTACGAGCAGTACTTC
TRBD2,19,NA,TRBV14,TRBJ2-1,CASSQDFWLAGVRRHEQFF,TGTGCCAGCAGCCAAGATTTTTGGCTAGCGGGAGTCAGGCGGCATGAGCAGTTCTTC
NA,14,NA,TRBV19,TRBJ2-1,CASSIRDNLNEQFF,TGTGCCAGTAGTATCCGGGACAACTTAAATGAGCAGTTCTTC